This is a list of T cell receptor beta chains from one sample in a study of cytomegalovirus exposure and HLA in healthy donors. Libraries were prepared by immunoSEQ multiplex PCR; TCRdb keeps only in-frame clonotypes and omits some of them. The sample table sets out under 200,000 clones. The source material was PBMCs. These receptors were obtained from a woman in her late teens or twenties in good health and CMV-seropositive. Each CDR3 is given with its conserved first and last residue. A D gene is named only where the DNA matches it firmly.

v_gene: TRBV7-6
d_gene: TRBD1
j_gene: TRBJ2-1
CDR3aa: CASSPGTGAFNEQFF
CDR3nt: TGTGCCAGCAGCCCCGGGACAGGGGCGTTTAATGAGCAGTTCTTC

v_gene: TRBV19
d_gene: -
j_gene: TRBJ1-1
CDR3aa: CASSIRTGINTEAFF
CDR3nt: TGTGCCAGTAGTATACGTACAGGGATTAACACTGAAGCTTTCTTT

v_gene: TRBV7-9
d_gene: -
j_gene: TRBJ2-4
CDR3aa: CASRGGLGAKNIQYF
CDR3nt: TGTGCCAGCAGAGGGGGATTAGGGGCCAAAAACATTCAGTACTTC

v_gene: TRBV30
d_gene: -
j_gene: TRBJ1-5
CDR3aa: CAWSVRVGHQPQHF
CDR3nt: TGTGCCTGGAGTGTTCGAGTTGGGCATCAGCCCCAGCATTTT

v_gene: TRBV18
d_gene: -
j_gene: TRBJ2-5
CDR3aa: CASSLAVQETQYF
CDR3nt: TGTGCCAGCTCACTTGCGGTTCAAGAGACCCAGTACTTC

v_gene: TRBV10-3
d_gene: TRBD2
j_gene: TRBJ2-2
CDR3aa: CASRLAANTGELFF
CDR3nt: TGTGCCAGCCGACTAGCGGCGAACACCGGGGAGCTGTTTTTT

v_gene: TRBV11-2
d_gene: -
j_gene: TRBJ1-1
CDR3aa: CASSLDLPVMNTEAFF
CDR3nt: TGTGCCAGCAGCTTAGATCTACCTGTCATGAACACTGAAGCTTTCTTT

v_gene: TRBV5-1
d_gene: -
j_gene: TRBJ2-3
CDR3aa: CASSLAMGASTDTQYF
CDR3nt: TGCGCCAGCAGCTTGGCCATGGGAGCCAGCACAGATACGCAGTATTTT

v_gene: TRBV30
d_gene: TRBD2
j_gene: TRBJ2-7
CDR3aa: CAWRGRFGTSGYEQYF
CDR3nt: TGTGCCTGGAGGGGTCGGTTTGGGACTAGCGGCTACGAGCAGTACTTC

v_gene: TRBV7-9
d_gene: TRBD1
j_gene: TRBJ2-2
CDR3aa: CASSFGRTGANTGELFF
CDR3nt: TGTGCCAGCAGCTTCGGCCGGACAGGCGCCAACACCGGGGAGCTGTTTTTT

v_gene: TRBV6-5
d_gene: -
j_gene: TRBJ2-7
CDR3aa: CASSYAEYYEQYF
CDR3nt: TGTGCCAGCAGTTACGCAGAATACTACGAGCAGTACTTC

v_gene: TRBV15
d_gene: TRBD2
j_gene: TRBJ2-3
CDR3aa: CATSTGTSGSADTQYF
CDR3nt: TGTGCCACCAGCACGGGGACTAGCGGGAGTGCAGATACGCAGTATTTT

v_gene: TRBV6-5
d_gene: TRBD1
j_gene: TRBJ1-5
CDR3aa: CASRETGGGQPQHF
CDR3nt: TGTGCCAGCAGAGAAACAGGGGGAGGTCAGCCCCAGCATTTT

v_gene: TRBV2
d_gene: -
j_gene: TRBJ1-1
CDR3aa: CASRHGTFLRTEAFF
CDR3nt: TGTGCCAGCAGACACGGAACTTTTTTGCGGACTGAAGCTTTCTTT

v_gene: TRBV7-2
d_gene: -
j_gene: TRBJ1-2
CDR3aa: CASSPGQIYGYTF
CDR3nt: TGTGCCAGCAGCCCCGGACAGATCTATGGCTACACCTTC

v_gene: TRBV27
d_gene: -
j_gene: TRBJ1-1
CDR3aa: CASSLSRAGPEAFF
CDR3nt: TGTGCCAGCAGTTTATCGAGGGCAGGACCTGAAGCTTTCTTT

v_gene: TRBV6-6
d_gene: -
j_gene: TRBJ2-7
CDR3aa: CASTDAAGGGTYEQYF
CDR3nt: TGTGCCAGCACCGACGCGGCAGGAGGAGGAACCTACGAGCAGTACTTC

v_gene: TRBV2
d_gene: TRBD1
j_gene: TRBJ1-1
CDR3aa: CASSGDRGRTMDTEAFF
CDR3nt: TGTGCCAGCAGTGGAGACAGGGGGCGGACGATGGACACTGAAGCTTTCTTT

v_gene: TRBV6-5
d_gene: TRBD1
j_gene: TRBJ1-3
CDR3aa: CASRRGGQGGNTIYF
CDR3nt: TGTGCCAGCAGAAGAGGGGGACAGGGTGGAAACACCATATATTTT

v_gene: TRBV30
d_gene: TRBD1
j_gene: TRBJ1-1
CDR3aa: CAWRPGQGAGTEAFF
CDR3nt: TGTGCCTGGAGACCGGGACAGGGGGCAGGAACTGAAGCTTTCTTT

v_gene: TRBV5-6
d_gene: TRBD1
j_gene: TRBJ1-2
CDR3aa: CASSLGQEYGYTF
CDR3nt: TGTGCCAGCAGCTTAGGACAGGAGTATGGCTACACCTTC

v_gene: TRBV2
d_gene: TRBD1
j_gene: TRBJ1-2
CDR3aa: CASSEGQGASYRTF
CDR3nt: TGTGCCAGCAGCGAAGGACAGGGGGCTTCCTACCGCACCTTC

v_gene: TRBV25-1
d_gene: TRBD1
j_gene: TRBJ2-3
CDR3aa: CASSITGTGGLSTQYF
CDR3nt: TGTGCCAGCAGCATTACCGGGACAGGGGGTCTAAGTACGCAGTATTTT

v_gene: TRBV19
d_gene: -
j_gene: TRBJ1-1
CDR3aa: CASTPPLGQLNTEAFF
CDR3nt: TGTGCCAGTACCCCCCCGCTGGGCCAGTTGAACACTGAAGCTTTCTTT

v_gene: TRBV6-1
d_gene: -
j_gene: TRBJ2-3
CDR3aa: CASMAGLRHTDTQYF
CDR3nt: TGTGCCAGCATGGCGGGCCTTCGGCACACAGATACGCAGTATTTT

v_gene: TRBV7-6
d_gene: TRBD1
j_gene: TRBJ2-1
CDR3aa: CASSRGTGGYNEQFF
CDR3nt: TGTGCCAGCAGCCGCGGGACAGGGGGCTACAATGAGCAGTTCTTC

v_gene: TRBV10-3
d_gene: -
j_gene: TRBJ1-3
CDR3aa: CAISNRDTGNTIYF
CDR3nt: TGTGCCATCAGTAACAGGGATACAGGAAACACCATATATTTT

v_gene: TRBV7-9
d_gene: -
j_gene: TRBJ2-1
CDR3aa: CASSLQGDGNEQFF
CDR3nt: TGTGCCAGCAGCCTACAGGGAGATGGAAATGAGCAGTTCTTC

v_gene: TRBV15
d_gene: TRBD1
j_gene: TRBJ2-4
CDR3aa: CATSRDPGQVDIQYF
CDR3nt: TGTGCCACCAGCAGAGACCCGGGACAGGTAGACATTCAGTACTTC

v_gene: TRBV7-7
d_gene: -
j_gene: TRBJ1-1
CDR3aa: CASSLAVRGNTEAFF
CDR3nt: TGTGCTAGCAGCTTAGCGGTCAGGGGGAACACTGAAGCTTTCTTT